This T cell receptor beta chain was recorded in a study of T cells in Graves' hyperthyroidism and ophthalmopathy. This clonotype was picked up many times. Its antigen is still unknown. Overall study findings and caveats: The majority of expanded thyroid clonotypes above 0.001 also appeared in blood. Researchers report that a 13 V-J model separated ophthalmopathy from stable hyperthyroidism.

Amplification of TCR beta CDR3 regions used RNA as the template. The TCR CDR3 first-round RT-PCR relied on the HTBI primer set. A single record per CDR3 protein comes from TCRdb applying MiXCR to the multiplex PCR reads. The table includes 200,000 to 250,000 distinct CDR3 sequences, about 15% detected once. This CDR3 is 14 amino acids long. Germline CDR1 reads MDHEN; CDR2 reads SYDVKM. V lost 2 bases, J lost 0 bases, and 7 bases lay in between. PBMCs were sourced from approximately 10 ml fresh peripheral blood. The V call is TRBV28, the J call TRBJ1-1; D unresolved. This sequence was found in a woman in her late teens or twenties with Graves' ophthalmopathy. The specimen was blood. In DNA, the CDR3 is TGTGCCAGCAGTTTACTCGTTATGAACACTGAAGCTTTCTTT. Encoded protein: CASSLLVMNTEAFF.